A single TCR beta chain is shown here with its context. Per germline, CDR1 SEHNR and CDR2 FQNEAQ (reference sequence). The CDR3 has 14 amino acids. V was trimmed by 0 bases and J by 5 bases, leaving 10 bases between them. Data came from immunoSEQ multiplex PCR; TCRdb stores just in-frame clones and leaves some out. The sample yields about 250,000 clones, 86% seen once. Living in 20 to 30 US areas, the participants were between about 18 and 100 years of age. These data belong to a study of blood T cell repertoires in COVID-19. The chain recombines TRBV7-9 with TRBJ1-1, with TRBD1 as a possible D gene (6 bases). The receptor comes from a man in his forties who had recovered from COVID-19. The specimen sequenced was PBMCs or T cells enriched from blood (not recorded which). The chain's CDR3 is CASSLAWGLTEAFF. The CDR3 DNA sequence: TGTGCCAGCAGCTTAGCGTGGGGGCTGACTGAAGCTTTCTTT.